The clone carrying this TCR beta chain showed up just once. TCRdb's copy holds only in-frame clones and misses some; the assay was immunoSEQ multiplex PCR. This table holds 70,000 to 100,000 clones, 90% to 95% found once. V lost 0 bases to trimming and J lost 12 bases; unmatched junction nucleotides: 9. CDR1 is SGHNT, CDR2 YYREEE, per germline (reference sequence). The CDR3 has 14 amino acids. This entry belongs to a study of T cell changes during pregnancy in multiple sclerosis. This chain joins TRBV5-4 and TRBJ2-1, with 7 positions matching TRBD1. This receptor was identified in a female donor with multiple sclerosis, enrolled in a pregnancy study. Specimen: peripheral blood, collected in the third trimester of pregnancy. CDR3 sequence (DNA): TGTGCCAGCAGCTTGGGGGATGGACAGGACCGGCAGTTCTTC. Translation gives CASSLGDGQDRQFF.